This TCR beta chain was obtained from a study of cytomegalovirus exposure and HLA in healthy donors. Only a few counts were recorded for this clone. What it recognizes is unknown. CDR3 size: 13 residues. Per the germline V gene, CDR1 is SQVTM and CDR2 is ANQGSEA. V lost 6 bases, J lost 9 bases, and 7 bases stayed unmatched. Overall study findings and caveats: Common viral pathogens were later found to be apparently linked to several of the most significant clusters.

The PCR made use of 60 Vbeta and 13 Jbeta primers. As originally analysed: Roughly 12 million of 80 million to 85 million unique TCR beta chains were shared, per a later count. Libraries were prepared by immunoSEQ multiplex PCR; TCRdb keeps only in-frame clonotypes and omits some of them. D and trimming come from the DNA, and the V and J calls and clone size come from that table. The sample consists of about 160,000 clones, roughly 80% of them appearing once. Sequencing was carried out using PBMCs. V usage is TRBV29-1 and J usage is TRBJ2-1; 11 bases agree with TRBD2. The origin of this receptor is a man aged 30-40 years in good health and CMV-seronegative. The CDR3 loop reads CSVPGTSGIEQFF. The DNA for the CDR3 is TGCAGCGTACCCGGGACTAGCGGTATTGAGCAGTTCTTC.